The 9 T cell receptor beta chains in this list originate from one sample, sequenced in a study. From the reads, TCRdb called clonotypes with MiXCR, one entry per CDR3 protein. The table lists approximately 960 distinct CDR3 sequences, roughly a quarter of them singletons, with roughly 40% in the top ten. The sequencing input was CD8+ T cells (not recorded whether cultured). The receptors here all came from a male donor.

V gene TRBV2 combines with J gene TRBJ2-5; a weak D match, TRBD2 (5 bases). Germline CDR1 reads SNHLY; CDR2 reads FYNNEI. Trimming removed 10 bases from V and 4 bases from J, with 22 bases in between. The CDR3 length is 15 residues. DNA of the CDR3: TGTGCCACCCTGAACACAGACGGGGTGAGAGAGACCCAGTACTTC. Translated, it gives CATLNTDGVRETQYF.

By its share, this clonotype is large (0.1 to 1%). The chain links TRBV5-4 to TRBJ2-3, with 12 positions matching TRBD2. Germline assignment: CDR1 SGHNT and CDR2 YYREEE (reference sequence). V gave up 1 base and J gave up 2 bases; unmatched junction bases: 2. The CDR3 spans 16 residues. CDR3 in amino acids: CASSLTSGGNTDTQYF. CDR3 in DNA: TGTGCCAGCAGCTTGACTAGCGGGGGGAACACAGATACGCAGTATTTT. The full variable domain, in which reference TRBV5-4 and TRBJ2-3 provide the parts outside the CDR3, is ETGVTQSPTHLIKTRGQQVTLRCSSQSGHNTVSWYQQALGQGPQFIFQYYREEENGRGNFPPRFSGLQFPNYSSELNVNALELDDSALYLCASSLTSGGNTDTQYFGPGTRLTVL.

About this clonotype: A much bigger clone sits one base away, suggesting this may be a read error. This chain joins TRBV6-6 and TRBJ2-5; D not certain. The CDR3 totals 12 residues. Germline V gene data show CDR1 as MNHNY and CDR2 as SVGAGI (reference sequence). CDR3 coding DNA: TGTGCCAGCAGCAGTCTTCAAGAGGCCCAGTACTTC. This gives the protein CASSSLQEAQYF.

With regard to this clonotype: One junction end disagrees with the germline gene, perhaps due to a read error. The chain links TRBV23-1 to TRBJ2-5, with D unclear. TRBV23-1 is an ORF, with its function uncertain. The CDR3 length is 15 residues. The CDR3 is CASLSQLRPQETPYF. CDR3 nucleotides: TGCGCCAGCCTGAGCCAGCTTAGACCCCAAGAGACCCCGTACTTC.

As DNA, the CDR3 is TGTGCCAGCTCACCAGCCTACGAGCAGTACTTC. It translates to CASSPAYEQYF. The rearrangement joins TRBV18 to TRBJ2-7; D gene ambiguous. From germline, CDR1 is KGHSH and CDR2 LQKENI. This CDR3 comprises 11 residues. V lost 2 bases and J lost 2, with 1 base in between.

This clonotype was seen a few times. The chain uses TRBV30 and TRBJ1-4; the D gene is possibly TRBD1 (6 bases). Germline CDR1 reads GTSNPN; CDR2 reads SVGIG (reference sequence). CDR3 size: 16 residues. Trimming removed 1 base from V and 8 bases from J, with 20 bases in between. Written as DNA, the CDR3 is TGTGCCTGGAGTGAACCCAACAGGGTATTAAGAGAAAAACTGTTTTTT. Translated, it gives CAWSEPNRVLREKLFF.

Points on this clonotype: A read error may produce the germline difference seen at one junction end. The chain employs TRBV11-2 and TRBJ2-3; tentative D call: TRBD2 (5 bases). The CDR3 is made up of 16 amino acids. The germline V gene encodes CDR1 SGHAT and CDR2 FQNNGV. The CDR3, as DNA: TGTGACAGCAGCTTAGGGAGCGGCGGCTACACAGATACGCAGTATTTT. Translation gives CDSSLGSGGYTDTQYF.

To note about this clonotype: This could be a read error, since a much larger clone is one nucleotide away. The chain links TRBV4-3 to TRBJ1-2; D is perhaps TRBD1 (5 bases). This CDR3 has 15 residues. Trimming removed 0 bases from V and 4 bases from J, with 12 bases in between. Germline V gives CDR1 LGHNA, CDR2 YSLEER. The CDR3 loop is CASSQDYQGSYGYTF. Written as DNA, the CDR3 is TGCGCCAGCAGCCAAGATTACCAGGGAAGCTATGGCTACACCTTC.

Comments on this clonotype: This clone may be a read error of a much larger clone one base away. The gene calls are TRBV25-1 and TRBJ2-1; no reliable D call. In germline, CDR1 is MGHDK, CDR2 SYGVNS. The CDR3 is 11 amino acids. CDR3 loop: CAGSEVNEQFF. CDR3 nucleotides: TGTGCCGGCAGTGAGGTTAATGAGCAGTTCTTC.